This TCR beta chain emerged from a study of post-analysis software for immune sequencing data. For the study at large: Included courses were relapsing-remitting and secondary progressive multiple sclerosis; progressive-relapsing multiple sclerosis was also included. The study, taken as a whole, reports: Controls significantly exceeded multiple sclerosis patients in normalized Chao1 diversity. F measure clustering grouped samples strongly by preparation batch.

Every TCR beta cDNA library bore unique molecular identifiers. With roughly 1 to 11 million T cells as the source, 400,000 to 550,000 cDNA molecules resulted. TCRdb recomputed calls from the PCR reads with MiXCR, one row per CDR3 protein. The sample holds a few hundred thousand distinct CDR3 sequences; around 40% are singletons and the top ten take about an eighth. This clonotype has just a few counts. Antigen: not known. Sequenced sample: blood. The clonotype originates from a girl aged 10-17 years with multiple sclerosis.

The CDR3 reads CASSYSGGGSTEAFF. CDR3 DNA: TGTGCCAGCAGTTACTCCGGGGGTGGGAGCACTGAAGCTTTCTTT. V usage is TRBV6-6 and J usage is TRBJ1-1; D may be TRBD1 (5 bases). This CDR3 has 15 amino acids. CDR1 is MNHNY, CDR2 SVGAGI, per germline (reference sequence). Trimming shortened V by 0 bases and J by 4 bases, and 12 bases separated the two germline ends.